This T cell receptor beta chain was sequenced for a study of naive and memory T cell subsets (dated by TCRdb to between 2016 and 2019). Context from the whole study: Sorted naive and memory T cell subsets from peripheral blood were analyzed in the study using a UMI-based, open-source pipeline for TCR alpha and beta sequencing. RNA was DNase-treated and reverse transcribed with TCR constant-region primers, mostly using SuperScript III. The functional CMV T cell responses agreed completely with IgG serology results.

Results and caveats for the whole study, not just this receptor: The repertoire findings for the naive and memory subsets could not be validated against a ground truth because none was available. RNA-based TCR counts may be affected by expression changes linked to T cell activation and differentiation. Each clonotype was defined as a single alpha or beta chain sequence rather than as a paired alpha/beta receptor. Once error correction was done, more than 90% of naive TCR sequences showed up just once, which made the naive abundance distributions much steeper than those of the memory subsets. TCR abundance followed a power law with an exponent that was different for naive and memory subsets but consistent across the three individuals. Gini index rose and Shannon and inverse Simpson diversity fell from naive through CM, EM and EMRA in both CD4 and CD8 cells. A few larger clonotypes were present in naive repertoires, particularly the CD8 repertoires, and these clonotypes were possibly memory cells re-expressing CD45RA.

This clonotype appeared a few times. No antigen is known for it. No per-base quality is available; no much larger clone lies one base away. From the second PCR step on, the TCR alpha and beta chain libraries were amplified in separate reactions. Donor CMV status was determined by IFNgamma production from CD4+ T cells after overnight stimulation of fresh PBMCs with CMV viral lysate. Using Miltenyi beads, CD4 T cells were first positively selected, and CD8 T cells were then positively selected from the CD4-negative fraction. Cells stained for CD3, CD4, CD8, CD45RA, CD27 and a live/dead dye were sorted on a BD Aria II into four subsets by CD45RA and CD27. Blood was obtained from a few healthy volunteers, and the blood from each volunteer was fractionated into CD4 and CD8 T cells and subsequently into four differentiation subsets. Roughly 130 ml of peripheral blood was collected from each donor, and PBMC were isolated by Ficoll-Paque PLUS density-gradient centrifugation. The sorted cells were lysed in RLT buffer, after which RNA was extracted using a Qiagen RNeasy kit and kept at -80 degrees C.

The library was built by means of UMI-ligation and nested PCR. The beta constant-region primer consisted of an equimolar mixture of two oligonucleotides that together covered TRBC1 and TRBC2. Four rounds of PCR, combining the SP2 primer with nested alpha and beta constant-region primers, were used to amplify the ligated cDNA. T4 RNA ligase 1 ligated a single-stranded oligonucleotide carrying the SP2 primer and a 12-nucleotide UMI to the cDNA 3' end. Incubation of the ligation reaction was carried out at 16 degrees C for about 20-25 hours. PCR2 was typically run as a SYBR Green qPCR and stopped at a predetermined threshold to prevent over-amplification. Agencourt AMPure XP magnetic beads were used for all purifications after the first. Library quantification was done by Qubit, followed by a TapeStation check on which the main peak was expected at around 650 bp. Sequencing of the pooled libraries was done on an Illumina MiSeq using v2 2x251 paired-end kits, which typically yielded about 0.85-2 million reads per sample. Libraries were pooled at around 4 nM per sample, and about 4.5-7% PhiX was added to improve cluster recognition. Per the original workflow: V and J genes were assigned to Demultiplexor-processed FASTQ reads by Decombinator through tag matching, with a single base-pair mismatch being allowed. Collapsinator used UMIs to correct both sequencing errors and frequency errors arising from PCR heterogeneity. TCRs were translated and CDR3s were extracted from the conserved cysteine to the FGXG phenylalanine by CDR3Translator, with non-productive sequences being flagged. Gini, Shannon entropy and inverse Simpson indices were calculated on repertoires subsampled to equal numbers of UMI-defined TCRs. Within the linear range, a power law was fitted to clonotype abundance distributions using maximum likelihood. Similar UMI counts, unique TCR numbers and clonal distributions were obtained with the pipeline and with MIGEC on one naive CD8 sample. One analysis removed from the naive repertoire any naive TCRs that were also present in any memory subset from the same donor. The repertoires were searched for 5,500 to 7,500 CMV-associated CDR3 sequences that had been compiled from VDJdb and a published dataset. TCRdb's own reprocessing of the public reads used fastp at Q25 and MiXCR and kept productive beta chains. Each entry merges the rows of one CDR3 protein and shows their most common DNA and genes. The V and J calls shown here were made by TCRdb, not taken from the authors' results. The sample has under 150,000 distinct CDR3 sequences on record, approximately 20% of them singletons. The ten largest make up 0.6% to 0.8% of the sample.

This receptor was taken from a human donor in good health. The source material was naive CD8+ T cells from blood. This specimen's cell subset or site label, interpreted: naive T cells, CD45RA high CD27+.

The nucleotides read TGTGCCAGCAGTTTATTCGGGGACACCGGAGCCTACGAGCAGTACTTC. Translated, this gives CASSLFGDTGAYEQYF. The rearrangement joined TRBV28 to TRBJ2-7, and TRBD1 may be the D gene, going by 6 matching bases. V lost 1 base and J lost 2 bases; the stretch between them is 15 bases long. The CDR3 runs 16 residues from the cysteine to the phenylalanine. Of the read, only the CDR3 DNA is kept; its 48 bases are in frame from base 1. The CDR1 and CDR2 encoded by the germline V gene are MDHEN and SYDVKM.